This entry lists 10 T cell receptor beta chains sequenced from one sample in a study of T cell responses to AZD1222 COVID-19 vaccine. Profiling relied on immunoSEQ multiplex PCR, and the TCRdb table lists in-frame clones only, not all of them. Among about 150,000 clones listed, around 89% were seen once. The material sequenced was peripheral blood, taken on day 0 of AZD1222 vaccination. The receptors come from an adult in good health.

The V gene is TRBV28, the J gene TRBJ1-1; D remains unclear. V lost 3 bases, J lost 11 bases, and 10 bases lay in between. The germline gives CDR1 MDHEN, CDR2 SYDVKM. The CDR3 totals 11 residues. The CDR3 spells CASSFGLGAFF. Here the CDR3 DNA reads TGTGCCAGCAGTTTCGGCCTTGGGGCTTTCTTT. The complete variable domain, with remaining parts taken from reference TRBV28 and TRBJ1-1, reads DVKVTQSSRYLVKRTGEKVFLECVQDMDHENMFWYRQDPGLGLRLIYFSYDVKMKEKGDIPEGYSVSREKKERFSLILESASTNQTSMYLCASSFGLGAFFGQGTRLTVV.

This clone was detected only once. This chain links TRBV18 with TRBJ2-5; D unresolved. CDR1 is KGHSH, CDR2 LQKENI, per germline. Between the trimmed V and J ends, which lost 3 bases and 1 base, there was a span of 6 bases. The CDR3 covers 13 residues. The chain's CDR3 is CASSPGAQETQYF. The DNA for the CDR3 is TGTGCCAGCTCACCCGGAGCCCAAGAGACCCAGTACTTC.

V and J are TRBV6-2 or TRBV6-3 and TRBJ2-2; 11 bases match TRBD2. Unmatched junction bases numbered 2, after V lost 0 bases and J lost 5 bases. The CDR3 loop spans 16 amino acids. Germline CDR1 and CDR2: MNHEY and SVGEGT. CDR3 residues: CASSYSGLAVTGELFF. The CDR3 DNA follows: TGTGCCAGCAGTTACTCGGGACTAGCGGTGACCGGGGAGCTGTTTTTT.

The chain employs TRBV19 and TRBJ2-3; TRBD1 matches at 9 bases. This CDR3 contains 15 residues. Per germline, CDR1 LNHDA and CDR2 SQIVND (reference sequence). Trimming took 3 bases from V and 6 from J; bases not matched to a gene: 7. The DNA of the CDR3 is TGTGCCAGTAGTATGGGGACAGGGCGGGCCGATACGCAGTATTTT. Protein sequence: CASSMGTGRADTQYF.

This chain joins TRBV6-5 and TRBJ2-2; D remains unclear. The CDR3 has 15 amino acids. V gave up 3 bases and J gave up 3 bases, with 11 bases separating them. Germline V gene lookup returns CDR1 MNHEY and CDR2 SVGAGI. The CDR3 bases are TGTGCCAGCAGTTATAGGTCCCCGGACACCGGGGAGCTGTTTTTT. This translates into CASSYRSPDTGELFF.

The rearrangement uses TRBV5-5 and TRBJ1-1, with D perhaps matching TRBD1 (5 bases). Deletions cut 2 bases from V and 1 base from J, with 9 bases between. The CDR3 runs 14 residues. Germline assignment: CDR1 SGHKS and CDR2 YYEKEE (reference sequence). CDR3 amino acids: CASSFGGGNTEAFF. In nucleotides, the CDR3 is TGTGCCAGCAGCTTCGGGGGAGGGAACACTGAAGCTTTCTTT. Full variable domain (rest looked up from reference TRBV5-5 and TRBJ1-1): DAGVTQSPTHLIKTRGQQVTLRCSPISGHKSVSWYQQVLGQGPQFIFQYYEKEERGRGNFPDRFSARQFPNYSSELNVNALLLGDSALYLCASSFGGGNTEAFFGQGTRLTVV.

The J gene is TRBJ2-5, the V gene TRBV6-2 or TRBV6-3; TRBD2 matches 14 bases. The J segment lost 7 bases and the V segment lost 5 bases, leaving 3 bases of the junction unmatched. Germline V CDR1 and CDR2: MNHEY, SVGEGT. This CDR3 is built from 14 residues. The CDR3 here is CASSQGLAGVTQYF. In DNA form, the CDR3 reads TGTGCCAGCAGTCAGGGACTAGCGGGGGTGACCCAGTACTTC.

This chain uses TRBV28 with TRBJ2-7, with TRBD2 matching 7 bases. Germline V gene lookup returns CDR1 MDHEN and CDR2 SYDVKM. Trimming at V came to 5 bases and at J to 4 bases, leaving 11 bases not matched to a gene. The CDR3 extends over 15 amino acids. For the CDR3, the DNA is TGTGCCAGCAGTGGGCCCGGGACGGGGGGATACGAGCAGTACTTC. Translated, it gives CASSGPGTGGYEQYF.

The CDR3, as DNA: TGTGCCAGCAGCTTAGGTAGGGGCGGGGGGCTATACGAGCAGTACTTC. Translation gives CASSLGRGGGLYEQYF. This chain uses TRBV5-6 with TRBJ2-7, with 8 bases matching TRBD2. Germline CDR1 SGHDT, CDR2 YYEEEE. The CDR3 covers 16 residues. V was pared by 2 bases and J by 4 bases, with 11 bases of the junction left unmatched.

The chain joins TRBV15 to TRBJ2-1; 11 positions agree with TRBD1. From germline, CDR1 is LNHNV and CDR2 YYDKDF (reference sequence). J gave up 6 bases and V 5 bases, and 6 bases lay outside the gene matches. The CDR3 contains 15 residues. The CDR3 spells CATSRYGTGGNEQFF. The CDR3 region has the DNA TGTGCCACCAGCCGATACGGGACAGGGGGCAATGAGCAGTTCTTC.